The source of this T cell receptor (beta chain) is a study of Ad26.COV2.S vaccination and SARS-CoV-2 variants. Across the study: The study gave Ad26.COV2.S intramuscularly, once or twice 56 days apart.

Profiled with immunoSEQ multiplex PCR; TCRdb holds only in-frame clones, not every one. The sample carries fewer than 400,000 clones, 80% to 90% recorded once. Looked up from germline, CDR1 is DFQATT and CDR2 is SNEGSKA (reference sequence). Trimming took off 3 bases at V and 4 bases at J, with 9 bases between the two ends. The CDR3 loop spans 12 amino acids. Specified treatment: about 20 received Ad26.COV2.S at low or high dose, single or two shots; 5 received placebo; per-sample allocation not given. Samples came from day 63 after the first vaccine or placebo injection. The rearrangement uses TRBV20-1 and TRBJ2-5; D gene ambiguous. Sequenced material: peripheral blood, taken in a trial of Ad26.COV2.S vaccine versus placebo. The clonotype was recovered from a person aged 18-65 years who received the Ad26.COV2.S COVID-19 vaccine or a placebo. CDR3 nucleotide sequence: TGCAGTGCTAGTAACGGGCTAGAGACCCAGTACTTC. Translating it yields CSASNGLETQYF.